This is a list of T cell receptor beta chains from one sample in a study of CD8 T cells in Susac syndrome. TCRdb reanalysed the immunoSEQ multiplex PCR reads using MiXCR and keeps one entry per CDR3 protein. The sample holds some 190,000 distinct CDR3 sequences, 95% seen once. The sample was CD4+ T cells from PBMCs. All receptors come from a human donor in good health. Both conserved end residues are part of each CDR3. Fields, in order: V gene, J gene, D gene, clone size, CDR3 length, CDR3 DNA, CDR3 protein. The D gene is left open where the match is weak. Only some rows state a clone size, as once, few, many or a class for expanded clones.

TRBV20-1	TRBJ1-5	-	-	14	TGCAGTGCTCGCAGGGGTTATAGCAATCAGCCCCAGCATTTT	CSARRGYSNQPQHF
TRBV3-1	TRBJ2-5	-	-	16	TGTGCCAGCAGCAAAACGAAGGGTGCAGGGACGGAGACCCAGTACTTC	CASSKTKGAGTETQYF
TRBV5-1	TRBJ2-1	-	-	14	TGCGCCAGCAGCTTGATACAGGGTAACAATGAGCAGTTCTTC	CASSLIQGNNEQFF
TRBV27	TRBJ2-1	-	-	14	TGTGCCAGCAGTTTATCGATGTCCTACAATGAGCAGTTCTTC	CASSLSMSYNEQFF
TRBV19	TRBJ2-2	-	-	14	TGTGCCAGTAGTATTGGGCGGATCACCGGGGAGCTGTTTTTT	CASSIGRITGELFF
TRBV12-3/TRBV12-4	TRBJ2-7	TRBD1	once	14	TGTGCCAGCACCCCGGGACAGGGGCTGCGTGAGCAGTACTTC	CASTPGQGLREQYF
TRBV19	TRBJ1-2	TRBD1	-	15	TGTGCCAGTAGTACTACAGGGGGAAATAACTATGGCTACACCTTC	CASSTTGGNNYGYTF
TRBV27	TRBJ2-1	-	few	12	TGTGCCAGCAGTTTATCAAGGGGTGAGCAGTTCTTC	CASSLSRGEQFF
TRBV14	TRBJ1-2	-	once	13	TGTGCCAGCAGCCCCGAACGGGGGTATGGCTACACCTTC	CASSPERGYGYTF
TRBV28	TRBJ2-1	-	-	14	TGTGCCAGCAGTTCAGCCGGGAGCCTCGATGAGCAGTTCTTC	CASSSAGSLDEQFF
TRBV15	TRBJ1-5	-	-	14	TGTGCCACCAGCAGAGACAGGGTCAATCAGCCCCAGCATTTT	CATSRDRVNQPQHF
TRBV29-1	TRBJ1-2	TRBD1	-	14	TGCAGCGTTGCCGTACTACAGGGGGCGGGTGGCTACACCTTC	CSVAVLQGAGGYTF
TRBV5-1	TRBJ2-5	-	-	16	TGCGCCAGCAGCTTGGTAATCGGCAGGAACCAAGAGACCCAGTACTTC	CASSLVIGRNQETQYF
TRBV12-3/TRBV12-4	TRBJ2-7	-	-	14	TGTGCCAGCAGTTTAAGGGCGGATGCCTACGAGCAGTACTTC	CASSLRADAYEQYF